This T cell receptor beta chain came from a study of cytomegalovirus exposure and HLA in healthy donors. The PCR ran on 60 Vbeta and 13 Jbeta primers. Assay: immunoSEQ multiplex PCR; the TCRdb copy retains only in-frame clones and omits some. Here the sample spans about 190,000 clones, roughly 80% being singletons. About this clone itself: Its antigen is as yet unknown.

In germline, CDR1 is SGHRS, CDR2 YFSETQ. V trimming: 4 bases; J trimming: 4 bases; junction bases outside the gene matches: 7. CDR3 length: 15 residues. The study, taken as a whole, reports: Association of a missense DCLRE1C variant with TCR beta V- and J-gene trimming was reported in a later analysis. Reports state that TCR beta sequences accurately predicted most subjects' HLA-A and HLA-B alleles.

The source is a woman in her 30s in good health and CMV-seropositive. V gene TRBV5-1 combines with J gene TRBJ2-5; 10 nucleotides line up with TRBD2. The sequencing input was PBMCs. The CDR3 coding sequence is TGCGCCAGCAGCCCGGGACTAGCGCGAGTAGAGACCCAGTACTTC. It codes for CASSPGLARVETQYF.